A single sample gave rise to the 2 T cell receptor beta chains below, sequenced in a study of T-cell memory formation after mild COVID-19. TCRdb reprocessed the 5' RACE reads with MiXCR, giving one entry per CDR3 protein. The sample holds about 350,000 distinct CDR3 sequences, roughly an eighth seen once. Sequencing input: PBMCs or a T cell subset sorted from them (not recorded which). These receptors all come from a man aged 18 to 30 who had mild COVID-19 (a few samples of this study predate the infection). Cell type and time point are not known.

This clonotype occurred a few times. The CDR3 protein is CASRLTGSTDTQYF. In nucleotides, the CDR3 is TGTGCCAGCAGACTTACGGGTAGCACAGATACGCAGTATTTT. This chain links TRBV12-3 or TRBV12-4 with TRBJ2-3; no firm D call. This CDR3 has 14 residues. V shed 6 bases and J shed 0 bases, with 10 bases lying between them.

This clonotype has at least ten counts. Here the CDR3 DNA reads TGCGCCAGCAGCGAGGCACTAGCGGGGGTGACAGATACGCAGTATTTT. Translating gives CASSEALAGVTDTQYF. This chain joins TRBV5-1 and TRBJ2-3; 11 positions agree with TRBD2. V gave up 4 bases and J gave up 3 bases; unmatched junction bases: 7. The CDR3 runs 16 residues. The germline CDR1 and CDR2 sequences are SGHRS and YFSETQ.